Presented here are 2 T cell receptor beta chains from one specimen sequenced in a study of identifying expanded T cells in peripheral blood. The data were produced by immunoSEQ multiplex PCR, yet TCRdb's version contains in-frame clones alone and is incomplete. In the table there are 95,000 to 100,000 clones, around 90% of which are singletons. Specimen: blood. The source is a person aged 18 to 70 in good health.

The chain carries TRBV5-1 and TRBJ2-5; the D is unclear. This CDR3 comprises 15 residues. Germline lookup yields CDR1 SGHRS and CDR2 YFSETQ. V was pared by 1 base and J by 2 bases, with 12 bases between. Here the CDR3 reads CASSLYPGYQETQYF. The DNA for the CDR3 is TGCGCCAGCAGCTTGTACCCCGGCTATCAAGAGACCCAGTACTTC.

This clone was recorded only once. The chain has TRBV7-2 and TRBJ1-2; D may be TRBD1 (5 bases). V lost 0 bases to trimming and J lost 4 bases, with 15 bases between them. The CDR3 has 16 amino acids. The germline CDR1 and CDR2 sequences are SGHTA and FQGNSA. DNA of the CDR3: TGTGCCAGCAGCTTAGCGTTTTTCAGGGCCTCCTATGGCTACACCTTC. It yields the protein CASSLAFFRASYGYTF. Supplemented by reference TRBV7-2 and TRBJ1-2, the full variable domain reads GAGVSQSPSNKVTEKGKDVELRCDPISGHTALYWYRQSLGQGLEFLIYFQGNSAPDKSGLPSDRFSAERTGGSVSTLTIQRTQQEDSAVYLCASSLAFFRASYGYTFGSGTRLTVV.